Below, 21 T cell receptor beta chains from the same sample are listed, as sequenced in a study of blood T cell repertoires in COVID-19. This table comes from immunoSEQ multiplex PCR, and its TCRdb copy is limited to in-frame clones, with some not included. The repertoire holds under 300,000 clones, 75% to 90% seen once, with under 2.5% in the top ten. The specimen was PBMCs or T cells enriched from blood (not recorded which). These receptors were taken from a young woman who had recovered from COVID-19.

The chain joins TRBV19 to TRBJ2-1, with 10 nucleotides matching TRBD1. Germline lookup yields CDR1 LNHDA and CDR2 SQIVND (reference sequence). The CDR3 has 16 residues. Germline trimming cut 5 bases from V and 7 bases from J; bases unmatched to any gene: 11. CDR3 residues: CASSVKTGGASNEQFF. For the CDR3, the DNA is TGTGCCAGTAGTGTCAAGACAGGGGGCGCAAGTAATGAGCAGTTCTTC.

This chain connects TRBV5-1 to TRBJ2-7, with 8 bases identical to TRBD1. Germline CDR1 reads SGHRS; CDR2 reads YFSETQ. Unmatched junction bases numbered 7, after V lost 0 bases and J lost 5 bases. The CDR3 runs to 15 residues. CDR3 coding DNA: TGCGCCAGCAGCTTGGTTGGACAGGGTTTTCACGAGCAGTACTTC. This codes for CASSLVGQGFHEQYF.

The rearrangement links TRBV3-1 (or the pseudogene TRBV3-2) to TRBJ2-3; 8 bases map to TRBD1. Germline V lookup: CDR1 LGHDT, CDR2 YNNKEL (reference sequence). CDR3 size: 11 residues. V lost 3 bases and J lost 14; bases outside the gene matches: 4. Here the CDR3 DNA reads TGTGCCAGCAGCCAGGACAGGGCGGCGTATTTT. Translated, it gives CASSQDRAAYF.

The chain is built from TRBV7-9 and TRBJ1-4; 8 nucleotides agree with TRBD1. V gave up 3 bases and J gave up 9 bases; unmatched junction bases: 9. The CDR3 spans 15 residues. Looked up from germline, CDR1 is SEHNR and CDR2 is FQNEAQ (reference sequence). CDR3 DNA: TGTGCCAGCAGCTTCGGACAGGGTGGGGACCAAAAACTGTTTTTT. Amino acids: CASSFGQGGDQKLFF.

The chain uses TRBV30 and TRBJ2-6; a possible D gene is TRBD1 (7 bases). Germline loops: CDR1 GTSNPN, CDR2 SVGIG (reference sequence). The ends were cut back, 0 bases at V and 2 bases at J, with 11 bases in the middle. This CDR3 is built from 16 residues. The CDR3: CAWSVQGGAGANVLTF. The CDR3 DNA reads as TGTGCCTGGAGTGTGCAGGGGGGAGCTGGGGCCAACGTCCTGACTTTC.

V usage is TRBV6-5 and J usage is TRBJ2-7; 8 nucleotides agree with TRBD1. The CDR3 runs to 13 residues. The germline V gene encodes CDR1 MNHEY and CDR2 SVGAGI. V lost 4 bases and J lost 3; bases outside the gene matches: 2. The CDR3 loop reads CASSLDRGYEQYF. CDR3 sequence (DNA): TGTGCCAGCAGTTTAGACAGGGGCTACGAGCAGTACTTC.

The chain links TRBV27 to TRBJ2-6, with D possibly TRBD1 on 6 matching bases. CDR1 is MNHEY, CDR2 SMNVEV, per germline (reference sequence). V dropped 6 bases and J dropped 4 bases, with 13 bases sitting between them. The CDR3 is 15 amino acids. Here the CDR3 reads CASSPVRGGANVLTF. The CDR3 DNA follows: TGTGCCAGCAGCCCAGTAAGGGGGGGGGCCAACGTCCTGACTTTC.

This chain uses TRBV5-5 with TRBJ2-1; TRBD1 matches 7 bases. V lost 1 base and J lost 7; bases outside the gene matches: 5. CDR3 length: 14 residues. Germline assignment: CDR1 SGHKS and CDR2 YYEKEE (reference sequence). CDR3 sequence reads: CASSLLSGGNEQFF. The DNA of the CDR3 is TGTGCCAGCAGCTTGCTGTCAGGGGGAAATGAGCAGTTCTTC.

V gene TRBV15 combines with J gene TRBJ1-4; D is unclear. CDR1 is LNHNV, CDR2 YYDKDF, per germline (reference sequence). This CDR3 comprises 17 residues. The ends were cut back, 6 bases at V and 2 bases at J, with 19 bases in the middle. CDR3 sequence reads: CATRTVDGIATNEKLFF. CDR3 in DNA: TGTGCCACCAGAACCGTGGACGGGATCGCGACTAATGAAAAACTGTTTTTT.

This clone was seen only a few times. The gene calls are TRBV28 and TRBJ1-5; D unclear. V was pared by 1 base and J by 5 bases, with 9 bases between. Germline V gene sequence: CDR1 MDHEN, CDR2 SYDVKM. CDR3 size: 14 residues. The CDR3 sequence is CASSLSRPDQPQHF. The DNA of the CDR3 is TGTGCCAGCAGTTTATCGCGGCCCGATCAGCCCCAGCATTTT.

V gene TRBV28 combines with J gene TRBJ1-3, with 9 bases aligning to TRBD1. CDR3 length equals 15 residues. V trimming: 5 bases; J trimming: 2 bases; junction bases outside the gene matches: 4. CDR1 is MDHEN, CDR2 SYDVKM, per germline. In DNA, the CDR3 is TGTGCCAGCAGTCGGGACAGGGTCGCTGGAAACACCATATATTTT. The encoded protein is CASSRDRVAGNTIYF.

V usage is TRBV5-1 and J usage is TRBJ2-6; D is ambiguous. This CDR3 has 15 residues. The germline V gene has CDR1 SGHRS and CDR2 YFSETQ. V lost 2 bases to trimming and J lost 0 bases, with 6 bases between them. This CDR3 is CASSLSNSGANVLTF. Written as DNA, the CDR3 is TGCGCCAGCAGCTTAAGCAACTCTGGGGCCAACGTCCTGACTTTC.

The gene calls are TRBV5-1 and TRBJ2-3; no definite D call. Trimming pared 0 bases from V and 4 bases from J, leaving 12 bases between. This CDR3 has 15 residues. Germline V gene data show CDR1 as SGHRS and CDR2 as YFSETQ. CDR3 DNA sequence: TGCGCCAGCAGCTTGGGACACTCGCCCCCAGATACGCAGTATTTT. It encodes CASSLGHSPPDTQYF.

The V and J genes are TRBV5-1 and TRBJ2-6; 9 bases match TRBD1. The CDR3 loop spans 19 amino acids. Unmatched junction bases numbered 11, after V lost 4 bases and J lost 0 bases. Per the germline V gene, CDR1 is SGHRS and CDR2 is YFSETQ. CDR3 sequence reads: CASSAPPGQGFSGANVLTF. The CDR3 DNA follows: TGCGCCAGCAGCGCACCTCCGGGACAGGGTTTCTCTGGGGCCAACGTCCTGACTTTC.

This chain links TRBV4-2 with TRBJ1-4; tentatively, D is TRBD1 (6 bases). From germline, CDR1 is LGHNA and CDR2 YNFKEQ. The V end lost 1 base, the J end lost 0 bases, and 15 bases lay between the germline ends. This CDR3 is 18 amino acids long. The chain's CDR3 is CASSQAQGSTATNEKLFF. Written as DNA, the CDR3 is TGTGCCAGCAGCCAAGCGCAGGGGAGTACTGCAACTAATGAAAAACTGTTTTTT.

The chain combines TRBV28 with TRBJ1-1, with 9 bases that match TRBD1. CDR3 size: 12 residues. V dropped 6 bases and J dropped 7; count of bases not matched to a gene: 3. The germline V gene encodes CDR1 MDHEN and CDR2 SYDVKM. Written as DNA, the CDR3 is TGTGCCAGCAGCCAGACAGGGGGTGAAGCTTTCTTT. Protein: CASSQTGGEAFF.

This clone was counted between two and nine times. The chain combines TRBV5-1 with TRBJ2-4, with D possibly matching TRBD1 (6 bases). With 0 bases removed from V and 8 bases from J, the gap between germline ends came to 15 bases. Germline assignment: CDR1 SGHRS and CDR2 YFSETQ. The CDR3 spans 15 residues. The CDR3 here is CASSLDGQGIYIQYF. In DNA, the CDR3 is TGCGCCAGCAGCTTGGACGGGCAGGGGATATACATTCAGTACTTC.

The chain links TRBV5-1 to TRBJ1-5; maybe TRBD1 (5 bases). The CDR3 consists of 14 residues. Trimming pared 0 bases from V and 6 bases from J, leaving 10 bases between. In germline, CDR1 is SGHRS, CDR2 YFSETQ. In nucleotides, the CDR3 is TGCGCCAGCAGCTTGGTAATGGGGGGTCAGCCCCAGCATTTT. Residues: CASSLVMGGQPQHF.

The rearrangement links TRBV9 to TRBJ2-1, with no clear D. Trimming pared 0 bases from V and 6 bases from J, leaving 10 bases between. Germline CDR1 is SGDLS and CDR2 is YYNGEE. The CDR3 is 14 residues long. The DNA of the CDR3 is TGTGCCAGCAGCGTAGGGTATAGGAGCAATGAGCAGTTCTTC. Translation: CASSVGYRSNEQFF.

CDR3 in DNA: TGTGCCAGCAGCACAGATCTCGGGGGGCTAGAGACCCAGTACTTC. It specifies CASSTDLGGLETQYF. The gene calls are TRBV11-2 and TRBJ2-5, with D possibly matching TRBD2 (7 bases). This CDR3 region has 15 residues. Between the trimmed V and J ends, which lost 5 bases and 4 bases, there was a span of 17 bases. Germline V gene lookup returns CDR1 SGHAT and CDR2 FQNNGV.

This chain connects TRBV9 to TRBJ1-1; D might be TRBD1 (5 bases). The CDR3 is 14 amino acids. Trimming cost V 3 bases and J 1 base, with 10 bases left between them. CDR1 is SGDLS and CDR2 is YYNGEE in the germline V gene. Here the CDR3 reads CASSADTGNTEAFF. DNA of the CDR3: TGTGCCAGCAGCGCCGACACAGGGAACACTGAAGCTTTCTTT.